The entry below describes one T cell receptor beta chain. CDR1 is MGHRA, CDR2 YSYEKL, per germline. Trimming cost V 4 bases and J 3 bases; bases outside gene matches: 9. The CDR3 is 15 amino acids. The data belong to a study of control samples from healthy donors and cancer patients. TCRdb's copy holds only in-frame clones and misses some; the assay was immunoSEQ multiplex PCR. The sample holds about 160,000 clones, over 95% seen once. The specimen was blood. The origin of this receptor is a woman aged 30 to 39 in good health. V usage is TRBV4-1 and J usage is TRBJ2-7; 7 nucleotides align to TRBD1. CDR3 in amino acids: CASSPQPGQNYEQYF. CDR3 sequence (DNA): TGCGCCAGCAGCCCCCAACCGGGACAGAACTACGAGCAGTACTTC.